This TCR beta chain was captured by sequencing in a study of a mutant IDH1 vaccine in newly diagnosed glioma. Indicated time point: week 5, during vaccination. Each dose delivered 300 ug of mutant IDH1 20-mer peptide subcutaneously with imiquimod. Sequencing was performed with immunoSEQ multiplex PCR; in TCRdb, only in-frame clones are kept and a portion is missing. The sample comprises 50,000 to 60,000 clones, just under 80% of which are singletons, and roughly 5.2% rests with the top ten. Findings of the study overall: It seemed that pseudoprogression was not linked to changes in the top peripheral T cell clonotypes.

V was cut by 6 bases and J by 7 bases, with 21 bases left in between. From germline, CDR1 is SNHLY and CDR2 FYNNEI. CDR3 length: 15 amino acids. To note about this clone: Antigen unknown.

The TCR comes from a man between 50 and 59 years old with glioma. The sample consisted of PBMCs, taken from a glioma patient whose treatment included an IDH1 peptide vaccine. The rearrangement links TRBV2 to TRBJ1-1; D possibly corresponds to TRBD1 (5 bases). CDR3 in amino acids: CASRAARDAGNEAFF. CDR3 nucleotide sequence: TGTGCCAGCAGAGCCGCACGGGACGCGGGGAATGAAGCTTTCTTT.